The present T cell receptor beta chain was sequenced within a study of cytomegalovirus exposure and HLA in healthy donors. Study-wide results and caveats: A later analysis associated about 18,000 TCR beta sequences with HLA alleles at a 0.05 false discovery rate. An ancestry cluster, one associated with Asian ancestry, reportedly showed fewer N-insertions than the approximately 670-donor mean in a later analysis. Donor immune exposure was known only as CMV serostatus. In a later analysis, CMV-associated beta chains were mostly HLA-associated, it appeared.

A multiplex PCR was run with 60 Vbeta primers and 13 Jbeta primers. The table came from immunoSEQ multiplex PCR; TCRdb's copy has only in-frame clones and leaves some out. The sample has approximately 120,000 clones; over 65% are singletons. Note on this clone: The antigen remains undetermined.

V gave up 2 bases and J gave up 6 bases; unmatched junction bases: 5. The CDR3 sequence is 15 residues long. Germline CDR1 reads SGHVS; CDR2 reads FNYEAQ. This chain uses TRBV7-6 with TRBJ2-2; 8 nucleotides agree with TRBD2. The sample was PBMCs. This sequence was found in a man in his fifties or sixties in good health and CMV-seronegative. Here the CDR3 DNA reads TGTGCCAGCAGCTTACCGGGACTAGGCTCCGGGGAGCTGTTTTTT. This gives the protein CASSLPGLGSGELFF.